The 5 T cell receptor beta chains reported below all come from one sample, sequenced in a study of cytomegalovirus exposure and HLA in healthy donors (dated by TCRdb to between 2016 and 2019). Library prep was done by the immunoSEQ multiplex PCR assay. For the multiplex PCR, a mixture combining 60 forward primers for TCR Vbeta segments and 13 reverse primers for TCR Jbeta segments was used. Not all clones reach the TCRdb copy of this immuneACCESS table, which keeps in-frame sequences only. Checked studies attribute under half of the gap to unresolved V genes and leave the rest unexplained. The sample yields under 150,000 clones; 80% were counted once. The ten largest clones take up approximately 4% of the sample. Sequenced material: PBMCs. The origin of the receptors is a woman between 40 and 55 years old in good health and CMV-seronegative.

In nucleotides, the CDR3 is TGTGCCAGTCAACCACCTACAGGAGCCCCCTTAGCTTTCTTT. Amino acids: CASQPPTGAPLAFF. This sequence joins TRBV28 and TRBJ1-1; perhaps TRBD1 as D (5 bases). Germline-derived CDR1 and CDR2 are MDHEN and SYDVKM. Trimming pared 9 bases from V and 10 bases from J, leaving 24 bases between. The CDR3 covers 14 residues.

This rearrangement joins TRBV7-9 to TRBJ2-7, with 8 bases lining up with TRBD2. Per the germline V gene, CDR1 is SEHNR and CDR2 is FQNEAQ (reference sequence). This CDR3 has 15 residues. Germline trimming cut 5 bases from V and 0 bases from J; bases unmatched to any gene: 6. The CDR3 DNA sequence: TGTGCCAGCAGCCCCCCCAGCGGGGGCTCCTACGAGCAGTACTTC. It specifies CASSPPSGGSYEQYF.

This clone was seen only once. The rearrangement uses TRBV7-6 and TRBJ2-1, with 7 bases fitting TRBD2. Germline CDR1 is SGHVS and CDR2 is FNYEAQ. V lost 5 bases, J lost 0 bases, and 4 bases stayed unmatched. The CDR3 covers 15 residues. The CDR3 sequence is CASSPTGGSYNEQFF. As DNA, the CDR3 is TGTGCCAGCAGCCCGACGGGGGGCTCCTACAATGAGCAGTTCTTC.

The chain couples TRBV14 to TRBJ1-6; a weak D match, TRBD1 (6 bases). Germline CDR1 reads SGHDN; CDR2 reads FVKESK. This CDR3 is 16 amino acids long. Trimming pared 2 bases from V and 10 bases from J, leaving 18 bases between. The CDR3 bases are TGTGCCAGCAGCCAAATTGGGGGGGGCTTGATCTCACCCCTCCACTTT. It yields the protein CASSQIGGGLISPLHF.

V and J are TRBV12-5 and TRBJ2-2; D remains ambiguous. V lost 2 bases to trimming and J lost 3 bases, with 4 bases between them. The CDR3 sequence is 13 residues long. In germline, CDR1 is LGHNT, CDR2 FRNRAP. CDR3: CASGLPDTGELFF. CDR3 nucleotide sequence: TGTGCTAGTGGTTTGCCCGACACCGGGGAGCTGTTTTTT.